A few counts support the clone carrying this TCR beta chain. Its antigen is unidentified. Each cDNA molecule carried a unique molecular identifier. TCRdb recomputed calls from the 5' RACE reads with MiXCR, one row per CDR3 protein. The sample comprises approximately 77,000 distinct CDR3 sequences, less than 20% of which are singletons, and less than 15% rests with the top ten. This sample stems from a study of early T cells in non-severe SARS-CoV-2 infection. Study-wide context: Chains from this unsorted whole-blood bulk RNA could not be paired. Study results and caveats: Lookups in VDJdb leaned toward anti-spike CD8 responses and missed private and CD4 specificities.

In germline, CDR1 is MNHEY, CDR2 SVGEGT. The CDR3 loop spans 16 amino acids. The V gene end was trimmed by 2 bases and the J gene end by 8 bases; junction bases not matched to a gene: 9. The sequence was collected from an adult who was a healthcare worker with PCR-confirmed SARS-CoV-2 infection or an uninfected control (not recorded which). The chain uses TRBV6-2 or TRBV6-3 and TRBJ2-1, with 10 nucleotides matching TRBD2. The material sequenced was whole blood. The CDR3 sequence: CASSYLASGRGDEQFF. Here the CDR3 DNA reads TGTGCCAGCAGTTACCTGGCTAGCGGGAGAGGTGATGAGCAGTTCTTC.